This T cell receptor beta chain was documented in a study of cytomegalovirus exposure and HLA in healthy donors. General study findings and limits: As a later analysis showed, several of the most significant clusters appeared to be linked to common viral pathogens. A later analysis reportedly found that, within productive TCRs, an Asian-associated ancestry cluster had fewer N-insertions than the mean observed across the roughly 690 donors. Through in vitro validation, three CMV-associated chains were shown to be specific for CMV antigens.

This PCR relied on a set of 60 Vbeta primers and 13 Jbeta primers. As originally analysed: A later analysis counted about 80 million unique TCR beta chains, some 12 million shared. Clones were read by immunoSEQ multiplex PCR, and TCRdb kept only the in-frame ones, dropping some. V and J calls and clone size follow that table, whereas D and trimming were derived from the DNA. The sample lists under 300,000 clones; approximately 91% were seen once. This CDR3 has 12 amino acids. CDR1 is SEHNR, CDR2 FQNEAQ, per germline (reference sequence). V was trimmed by 4 bases and J by 6 bases, leaving 7 bases between them. In regard to this clone: Its specificity is not known.

The genes are TRBV7-9 and TRBJ2-1; no clear D. The TCR originated in a girl aged 2 to 9 in good health and CMV-seronegative. Sequenced sample: PBMCs. The CDR3 DNA sequence: TGTGCCAGCAGCTCGGAGTCCAATGAGCAGTTCTTC. It specifies CASSSESNEQFF.